Following are 9 T cell receptor beta chains from one sample sequenced in a study of Graves' ophthalmopathy and Graves' hyperthyroidism. From RNA, the CDR3 regions of TCR beta chains were amplified and sequenced. Second-round multiplex PCR came after first-round RT-PCR with HTBI primers. TCRdb re-analysed the multiplex PCR reads in MiXCR, keeping a single row per CDR3 protein. The sample comprises 500,000 to 600,000 distinct CDR3 sequences, roughly 40% of which are singletons, and over 3.5% rests with the top ten. Input material: peripheral blood or thyroid tissue (not recorded which). These receptors were collected from an adult man with Graves' hyperthyroidism.

As to this clonotype: Possible read error: a much larger clone is one base away. This rearrangement joins TRBV7-9 to TRBJ2-7; no clear D gene. This CDR3 region has 13 residues. CDR1 and CDR2 (germline): SEHNR, FQNEAQ (reference sequence). Trimming took 7 bases from V and 3 from J, leaving 13 bases between them. CDR3 in amino acids: CASISNRNYEQYF. The CDR3 DNA follows: TGTGCCAGCATCTCTAATAGAAACTACGAGCAGTACTTC.

This clonotype was seen more than once but under ten times. V gene TRBV27 combines with J gene TRBJ1-4, with 8 bases identical to TRBD1. CDR1 is MNHEY, CDR2 SMNVEV, per germline (reference sequence). CDR3 length: 14 residues. V lost 6 bases to trimming and J lost 7 bases; unmatched junction nucleotides: 7. CDR3 in amino acids: CASSRTGRVEKLFF. CDR3 DNA: TGTGCCAGCAGCAGGACAGGGAGGGTTGAAAAACTGTTTTTT.

The sample holds many counts of this clonotype. The CDR3 nucleotides are TGCGCCAGCAGCCCCCGGGACATGGACGGGGGGCAGTACTTC. It is translated as CASSPRDMDGGQYF. The chain joins TRBV4-1 to TRBJ2-7; D possibly matches TRBD1 or TRBD2 (6 bases each). This CDR3 is 14 amino acids long. Trimming shortened V by 4 bases and J by 9 bases, and 19 bases separated the two germline ends. Germline CDR1 reads MGHRA; CDR2 reads YSYEKL.

The gene calls are TRBV29-1 and TRBJ2-7, with a weak D call TRBD2 (7 bases). The V gene lost 8 bases and the J gene lost 1 base, with 15 bases spanning the gap. The CDR3 is made up of 13 amino acids. Germline assignment: CDR1 SQVTM and CDR2 ANQGSEA. CDR3 in DNA: TGCAGCCTGAGGGGGGGACCTTCCTACGAGCAGTACTTC. Its translation is CSLRGGPSYEQYF.

Note on this clonotype: One base away lies a much larger clone, so this may be a sequencing read error. The rearrangement uses TRBV29-1 and TRBJ1-2; 8 nucleotides agree with TRBD1. From germline, CDR1 is SQVTM and CDR2 ANQGSEA. This CDR3 spans 14 amino acids. Losses at the gene ends were 1 base for V and 5 bases for J; bases not matched to a gene: 6. Written as DNA, the CDR3 is TGCAGCGTTGAAGTTCCCGGACAGGGATATGGCTACACCTTC. Translation gives CSVEVPGQGYGYTF.

Concerning this clonotype: Germline is not matched at one junction end, which may reflect a read error. The CDR3 sequence is CAGSPRSGYGTRNSPLHF. DNA of the CDR3: TGTGCCGGCAGCCCTAGGTCCGGTTATGGGACAAGAAATTCACCCCTCCACTTT. The chain has TRBV11-2 and TRBJ1-6; D perhaps matches TRBD1 (6 bases). The CDR3 loop spans 18 amino acids. Germline V gene lookup returns CDR1 SGHAT and CDR2 FQNNGV.

Turning to this clonotype: An end of the junction does not agree with germline; a read error may underlie this. CDR3 amino acids: CASSDPRRGLYQPQHF. The CDR3 DNA sequence: TGTGCCAGCAGTGACCCCCGCAGGGGGCTCTACCAGCCCCAGCATTTT. This chain joins TRBV10-3 and TRBJ1-5; 8 nucleotides match TRBD1. There are 16 residues in the CDR3. The V gene's germline CDR1 is ENHRY and CDR2 SYGVKD.

The rearrangement joins TRBV7-2 to TRBJ1-2; D is ambiguous. V lost 0 bases, J lost 8 bases, and 13 bases lay in between. Germline lookup yields CDR1 SGHTA and CDR2 FQGNSA. There are 14 residues in the CDR3. CDR3 in DNA: TGTGCCAGCAGCTTAGCAGGCGTTTCTCCAGGCTACACCTTC. Translating gives CASSLAGVSPGYTF.

This clonotype came up many times. The rearrangement joins TRBV7-9 to TRBJ1-6; 9 bases align to TRBD1. Germline V gene lookup returns CDR1 SEHNR and CDR2 FQNEAQ (reference sequence). The CDR3 sequence is 17 residues long. Trimming removed 5 bases from V and 5 bases from J; junction bases left unmatched: 10. The CDR3 loop reads CASSPSTGGWDNSPLHF. The CDR3 region has the DNA TGTGCCAGCAGCCCTTCGACAGGGGGATGGGATAATTCACCCCTCCACTTT.